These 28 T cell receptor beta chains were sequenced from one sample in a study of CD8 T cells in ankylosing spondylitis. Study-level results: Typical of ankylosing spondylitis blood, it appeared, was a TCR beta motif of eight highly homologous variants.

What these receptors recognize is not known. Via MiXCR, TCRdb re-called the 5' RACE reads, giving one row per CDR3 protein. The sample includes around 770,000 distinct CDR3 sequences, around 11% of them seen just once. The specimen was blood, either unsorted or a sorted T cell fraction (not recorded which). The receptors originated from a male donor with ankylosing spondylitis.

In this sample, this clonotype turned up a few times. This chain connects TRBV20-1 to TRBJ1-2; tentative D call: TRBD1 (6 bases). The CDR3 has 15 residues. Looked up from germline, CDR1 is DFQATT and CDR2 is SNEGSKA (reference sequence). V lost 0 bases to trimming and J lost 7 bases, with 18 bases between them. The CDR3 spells CSARDHRVGLSGYTF. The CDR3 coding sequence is TGCAGTGCTAGAGATCACAGGGTTGGACTATCTGGCTACACCTTC.

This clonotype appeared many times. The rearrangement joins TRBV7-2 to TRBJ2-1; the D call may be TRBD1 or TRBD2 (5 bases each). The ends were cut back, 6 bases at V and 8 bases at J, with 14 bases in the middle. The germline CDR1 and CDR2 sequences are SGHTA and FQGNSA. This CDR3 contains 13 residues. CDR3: CASRPGPGYEQFF. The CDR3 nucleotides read TGTGCCAGCAGGCCGGGACCAGGCTATGAGCAGTTCTTC.

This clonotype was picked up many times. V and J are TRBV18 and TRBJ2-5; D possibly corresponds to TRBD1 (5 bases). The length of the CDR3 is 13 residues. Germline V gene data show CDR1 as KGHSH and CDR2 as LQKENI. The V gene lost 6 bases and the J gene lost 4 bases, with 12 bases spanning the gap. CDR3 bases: TGTGCCAGCTCGTCAACGCAGGGAGAGACCCAGTACTTC. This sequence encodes CASSSTQGETQYF.

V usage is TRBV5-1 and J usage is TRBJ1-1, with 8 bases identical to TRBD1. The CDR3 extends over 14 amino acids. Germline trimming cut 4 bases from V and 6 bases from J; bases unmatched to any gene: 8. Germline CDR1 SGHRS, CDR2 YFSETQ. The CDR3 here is CASSHGQGGSEAFF. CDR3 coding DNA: TGCGCCAGCAGCCACGGACAGGGCGGTTCTGAAGCTTTCTTT.

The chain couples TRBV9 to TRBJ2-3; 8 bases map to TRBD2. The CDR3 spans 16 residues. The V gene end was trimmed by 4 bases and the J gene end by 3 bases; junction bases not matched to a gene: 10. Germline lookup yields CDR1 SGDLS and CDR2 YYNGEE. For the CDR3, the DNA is TGTGCCAGCAGCCGACTAGCGTTAGAGGAGACAGATACGCAGTATTTT. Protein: CASSRLALEETDTQYF.

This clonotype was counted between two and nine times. DNA for the CDR3: TGCGCCAGCAGCTCGGATCTGTGGGAGACCCAGTACTTC. Translating it yields CASSSDLWETQYF. V usage is TRBV5-1 and J usage is TRBJ2-5; D is uncertain. Trimming removed 3 bases from V and 5 bases from J, with 11 bases in between. Germline V gene lookup returns CDR1 SGHRS and CDR2 YFSETQ. The CDR3 runs to 13 residues.

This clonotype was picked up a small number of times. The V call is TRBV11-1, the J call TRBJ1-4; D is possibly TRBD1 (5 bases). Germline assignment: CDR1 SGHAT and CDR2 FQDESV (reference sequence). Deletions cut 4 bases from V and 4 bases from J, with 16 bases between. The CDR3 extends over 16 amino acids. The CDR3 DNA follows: TGTGCCAGCAGCTCCGGGGCCAGGGCTCTTAATGAAAAACTGTTTTTT. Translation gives CASSSGARALNEKLFF.

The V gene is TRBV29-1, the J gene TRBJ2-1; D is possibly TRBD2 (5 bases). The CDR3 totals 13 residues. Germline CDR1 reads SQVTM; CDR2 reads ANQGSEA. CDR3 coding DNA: TGCTCACATAGGGAGAGCGCGTACAATGAGCAGTTCTTC. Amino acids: CSHRESAYNEQFF.

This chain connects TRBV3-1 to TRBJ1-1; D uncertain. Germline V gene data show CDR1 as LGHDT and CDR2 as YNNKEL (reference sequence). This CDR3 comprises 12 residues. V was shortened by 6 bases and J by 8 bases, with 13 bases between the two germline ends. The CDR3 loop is CASRNRGQEAFF. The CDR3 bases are TGTGCCAGCAGAAATCGGGGTCAGGAAGCTTTCTTT.

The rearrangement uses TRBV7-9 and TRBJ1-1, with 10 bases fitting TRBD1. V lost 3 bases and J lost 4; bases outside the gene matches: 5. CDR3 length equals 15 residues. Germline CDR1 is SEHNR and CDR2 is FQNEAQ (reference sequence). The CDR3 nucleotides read TGTGCCAGCAGCTTCCGGGACAGGGGAATCACTGAAGCTTTCTTT. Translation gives CASSFRDRGITEAFF.

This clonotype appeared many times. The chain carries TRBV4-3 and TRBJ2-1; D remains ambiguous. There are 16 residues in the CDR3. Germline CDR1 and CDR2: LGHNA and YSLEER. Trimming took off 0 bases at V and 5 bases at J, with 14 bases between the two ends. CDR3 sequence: CASSQEKAREDNEQFF. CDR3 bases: TGCGCCAGCAGCCAAGAGAAGGCTCGAGAGGACAATGAGCAGTTCTTC.

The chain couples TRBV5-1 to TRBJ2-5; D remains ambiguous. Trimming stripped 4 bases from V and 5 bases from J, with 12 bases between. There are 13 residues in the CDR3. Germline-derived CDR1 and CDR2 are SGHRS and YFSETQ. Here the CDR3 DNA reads TGCGCCAGCAGCCCCCGGACGATGGAGACCCAGTACTTC. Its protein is CASSPRTMETQYF.

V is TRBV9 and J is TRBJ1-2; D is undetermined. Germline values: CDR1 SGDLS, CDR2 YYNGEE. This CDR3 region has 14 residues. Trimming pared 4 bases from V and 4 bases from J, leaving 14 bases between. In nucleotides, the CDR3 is TGTGCCAGCAGCCCTTCGGTCCTGGGCTATGGCTACACCTTC. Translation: CASSPSVLGYGYTF.

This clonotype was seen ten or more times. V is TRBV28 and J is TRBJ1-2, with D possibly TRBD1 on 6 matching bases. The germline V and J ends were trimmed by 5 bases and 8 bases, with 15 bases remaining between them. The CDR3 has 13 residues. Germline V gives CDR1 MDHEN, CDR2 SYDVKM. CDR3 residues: CASSPRGAWGYTF. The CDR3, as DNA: TGTGCCAGCAGTCCTAGGGGGGCCTGGGGCTACACCTTC.

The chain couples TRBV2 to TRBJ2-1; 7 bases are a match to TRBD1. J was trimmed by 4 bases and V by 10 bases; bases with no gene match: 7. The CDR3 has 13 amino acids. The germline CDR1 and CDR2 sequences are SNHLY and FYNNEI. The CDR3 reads CATDRTGYNEQFF. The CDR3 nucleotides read TGTGCCACCGACCGGACAGGTTACAATGAGCAGTTCTTC.

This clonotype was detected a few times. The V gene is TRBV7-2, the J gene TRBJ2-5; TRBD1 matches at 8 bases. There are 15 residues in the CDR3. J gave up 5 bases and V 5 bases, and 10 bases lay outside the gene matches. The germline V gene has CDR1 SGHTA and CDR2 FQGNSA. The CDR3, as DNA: TGTGCCAGCAGCGCCAGACAGGGGACCGGCGAGACCCAGTACTTC. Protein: CASSARQGTGETQYF.

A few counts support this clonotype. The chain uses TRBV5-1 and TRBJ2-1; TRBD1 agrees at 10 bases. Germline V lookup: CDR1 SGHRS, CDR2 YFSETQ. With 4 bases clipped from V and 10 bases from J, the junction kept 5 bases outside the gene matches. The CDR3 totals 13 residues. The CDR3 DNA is TGCGCCAGCAGCCTCGGACAGGGGGAAGAGCAGTTCTTC. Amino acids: CASSLGQGEEQFF.

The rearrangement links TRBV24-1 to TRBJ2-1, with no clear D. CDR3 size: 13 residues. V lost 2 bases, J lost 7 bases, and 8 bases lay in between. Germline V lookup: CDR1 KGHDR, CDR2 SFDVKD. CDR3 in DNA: TGTGCCACCAGTGATTACAATAGGAATGAGCAGTTCTTC. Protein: CATSDYNRNEQFF.

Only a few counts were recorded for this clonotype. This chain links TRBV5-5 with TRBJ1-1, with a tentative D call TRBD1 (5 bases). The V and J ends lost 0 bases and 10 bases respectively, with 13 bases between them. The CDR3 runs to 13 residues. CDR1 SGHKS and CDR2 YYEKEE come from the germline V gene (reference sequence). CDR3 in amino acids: CASSLVLPGGAFF. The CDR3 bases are TGTGCCAGCAGCTTGGTTCTCCCTGGGGGAGCTTTCTTT. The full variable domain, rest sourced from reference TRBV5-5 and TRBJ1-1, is DAGVTQSPTHLIKTRGQQVTLRCSPISGHKSVSWYQQVLGQGPQFIFQYYEKEERGRGNFPDRFSARQFPNYSSELNVNALLLGDSALYLCASSLVLPGGAFFGQGTRLTVV.

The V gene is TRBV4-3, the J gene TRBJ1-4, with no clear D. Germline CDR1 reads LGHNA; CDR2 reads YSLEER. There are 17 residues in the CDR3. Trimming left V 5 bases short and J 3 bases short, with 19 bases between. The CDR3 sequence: CASSSRFGPGSNEKLFF. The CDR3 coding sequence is TGCGCCAGCAGCTCAAGATTCGGCCCCGGGTCTAATGAAAAACTGTTTTTT.

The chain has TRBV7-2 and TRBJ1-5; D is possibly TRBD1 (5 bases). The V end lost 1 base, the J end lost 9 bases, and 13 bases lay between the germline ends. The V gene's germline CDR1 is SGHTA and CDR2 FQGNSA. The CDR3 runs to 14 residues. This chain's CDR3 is CASSLGMWGGPQHF. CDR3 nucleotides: TGTGCCAGCAGCTTAGGGATGTGGGGGGGGCCCCAGCATTTT.

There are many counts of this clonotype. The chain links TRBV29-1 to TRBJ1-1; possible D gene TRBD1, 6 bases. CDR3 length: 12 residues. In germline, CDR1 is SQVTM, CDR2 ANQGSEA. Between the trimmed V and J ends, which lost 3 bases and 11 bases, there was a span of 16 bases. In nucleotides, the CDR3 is TGCAGCGTTGATGGAGGGGGGAGGAAGGCTTTCTTT. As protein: CSVDGGGRKAFF.

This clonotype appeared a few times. CDR3 in DNA: TGTGCCAGCAGGCAAAGGCTTAGCAATCAGCCCCAGCATTTT. Residues: CASRQRLSNQPQHF. This chain connects TRBV6-2 or TRBV6-3 to TRBJ1-5; the D is unclear. V was pared by 6 bases and J by 0 bases, with 9 bases between. The germline V gene encodes CDR1 MNHEY and CDR2 SVGEGT. The CDR3 has 14 residues.

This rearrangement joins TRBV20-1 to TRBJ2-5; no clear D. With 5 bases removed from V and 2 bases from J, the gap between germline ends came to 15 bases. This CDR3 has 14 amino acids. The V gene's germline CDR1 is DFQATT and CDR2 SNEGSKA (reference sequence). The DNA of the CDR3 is TGCAGTGCTTTCCTCGACCTGTTACAAGAGACCCAGTACTTC. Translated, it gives CSAFLDLLQETQYF.

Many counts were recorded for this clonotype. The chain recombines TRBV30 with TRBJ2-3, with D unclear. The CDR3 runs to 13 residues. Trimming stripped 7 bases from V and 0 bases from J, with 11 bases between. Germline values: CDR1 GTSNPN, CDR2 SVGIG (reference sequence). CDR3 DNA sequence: TGTGCCTTCCGAGCTACTAGCACAGATACGCAGTATTTT. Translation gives CAFRATSTDTQYF.

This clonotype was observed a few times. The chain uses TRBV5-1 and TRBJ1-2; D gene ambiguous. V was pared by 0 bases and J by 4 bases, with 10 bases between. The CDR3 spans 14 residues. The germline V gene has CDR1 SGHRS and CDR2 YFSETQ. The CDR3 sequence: CASSLEGSTYGYTF. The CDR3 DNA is TGCGCCAGCAGCTTGGAAGGGTCCACCTATGGCTACACCTTC.

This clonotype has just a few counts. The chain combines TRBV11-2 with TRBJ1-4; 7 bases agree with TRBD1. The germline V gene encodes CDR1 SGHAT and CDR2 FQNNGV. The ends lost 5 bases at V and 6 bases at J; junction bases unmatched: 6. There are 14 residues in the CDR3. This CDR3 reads CASSRQGGDEKLFF. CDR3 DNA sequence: TGTGCCAGCAGCCGACAGGGAGGGGATGAAAAACTGTTTTTT.

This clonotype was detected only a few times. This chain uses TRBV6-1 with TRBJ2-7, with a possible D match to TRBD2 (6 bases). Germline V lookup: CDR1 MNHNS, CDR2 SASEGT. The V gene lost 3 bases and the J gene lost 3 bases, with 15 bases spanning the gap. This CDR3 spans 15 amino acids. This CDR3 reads CASSEKPSGDYEQYF. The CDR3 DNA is TGTGCCAGCAGTGAGAAACCTTCGGGGGACTACGAGCAGTACTTC.